This T cell receptor (beta chain) was retrieved from a study of response to subunit inactivated influenza vaccine. Whole-study findings and limits: It was suggested by the authors that few new T cells are recruited by each seasonal influenza vaccination.

Note on this clonotype: Antigen unknown.

V lost 7 bases, J lost 2 bases, and 8 bases stayed unmatched. The CDR3 has 15 amino acids. The germline V gene has CDR1 SNHLY and CDR2 FYNNEI. TCRdb ran MiXCR on the RT-PCR reads and lists one entry per CDR3 protein. The table shows 590,000 or so distinct CDR3 sequences, with around 13% occurring only once. Source: PBMCs from blood, taken approximately 15 days before vaccination. The chain employs TRBV2 and TRBJ2-7, with 10 bases fitting TRBD2. This clonotype was obtained from a man aged 50 to 59 who received an inactivated influenza vaccine. For the CDR3, the DNA is TGTGCCAGCAAGGTGACTAGCGGGCCTCCCTACGAGCAGTACTTC. It is translated as CASKVTSGPPYEQYF.